The source of this TCR beta chain is a study of blood T cell repertoires in COVID-19. Study information: Acute and convalescent COVID-19 specimens originated in the United States, Italy and Spain. T cells, B-cell-depleted T cells, or PBMCs supplied cDNA or gDNA.

The table came from immunoSEQ multiplex PCR; TCRdb's copy has only in-frame clones and leaves some out. The table records about 150,000 clones, about 80% of them present only once. Trimming cost V 4 bases and J 4 bases, with 10 bases left between them. Germline V CDR1 and CDR2: WNHNN, SYGVQD (reference sequence). The CDR3 contains 13 residues. The chain recombines TRBV10-1 with TRBJ2-5; D is possibly TRBD1 (6 bases). This TCR came from a woman older than 75 with acute or convalescent COVID-19. Sample: peripheral blood. The CDR3 bases are TGCGCCAGCAGTGGACAGGCCGGAGAGACCCAGTACTTC. Translated, it gives CASSGQAGETQYF.